This TCR beta chain was sequenced in a study of cytotoxic CD8 clonotypes in ibrutinib-treated CLL. The method was immunoSEQ multiplex PCR; TCRdb's version includes in-frame clones alone and lacks a portion of them. The top ten clones hold roughly 21% of a sample with approximately 60,000 clones, roughly 50% of them seen once. This clone was recorded a few times. Germline CDR1 and CDR2: PRHDT and FYEKMQ (reference sequence). The CDR3 length is 15 residues. Trimming at V came to 5 bases and at J to 4 bases, leaving 10 bases not matched to a gene. Sequenced here: PBMCs, sampled after 24 months of ibrutinib treatment. This chain uses TRBV13 with TRBJ2-5; 7 bases line up with TRBD1. This TCR came from a human donor with chronic lymphocytic leukemia. CDR3 DNA sequence: TGTGCCAGCAGCCCGCTTCGGACAGGAGGAGAGACCCAGTACTTC. Amino acids: CASSPLRTGGETQYF.